The entry below describes one T cell receptor beta chain. Antigen unknown. The data derive from a study of T cell responses to AZD1222 COVID-19 vaccine. Regarding the study as a whole: Just a handful of AZD1222 recipients were seropositive at baseline. Females made up more of the donors, who were largely white British, and clonal diversity may have come out too low. Spike-specific TCR repertoires showed rising breadth and depth after two AZD1222 doses.

The method was immunoSEQ multiplex PCR; TCRdb's version includes in-frame clones alone and lacks a portion of them. The profile shows tens of thousands of clones, around four fifths of them singletons. Trimming shortened V by 1 base and J by 1 base, and 14 bases separated the two germline ends. The V gene's germline CDR1 is SGHNT and CDR2 YYREEE (reference sequence). The CDR3 spans 16 residues. This receptor was taken from an adult in good health. The V and J genes are TRBV5-4 and TRBJ2-5, with D possibly TRBD2 on 6 matching bases. The sample was peripheral blood, taken on day 0 of AZD1222 vaccination. CDR3 in amino acids: CASSLIPVGGQETQYF. The DNA for the CDR3 is TGTGCCAGCAGCTTGATTCCGGTGGGGGGCCAAGAGACCCAGTACTTC.